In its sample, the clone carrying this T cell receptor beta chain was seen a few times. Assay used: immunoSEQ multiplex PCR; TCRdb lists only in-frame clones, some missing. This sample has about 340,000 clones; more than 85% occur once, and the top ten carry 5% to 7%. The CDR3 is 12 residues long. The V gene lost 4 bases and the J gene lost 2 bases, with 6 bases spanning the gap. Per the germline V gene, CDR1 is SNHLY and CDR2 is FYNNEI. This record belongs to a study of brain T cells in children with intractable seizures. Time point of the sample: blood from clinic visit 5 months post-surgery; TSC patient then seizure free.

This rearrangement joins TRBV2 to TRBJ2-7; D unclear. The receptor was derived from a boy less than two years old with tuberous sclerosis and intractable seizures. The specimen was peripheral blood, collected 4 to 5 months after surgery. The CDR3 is CASSGAPYEQYF. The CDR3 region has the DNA TGTGCCAGCAGTGGAGCCCCCTACGAGCAGTACTTC.